The clone carrying this T cell receptor (beta chain) was seen a handful of times. Its target is unknown. CDR1 is MNHNS, CDR2 SASEGT, per germline. The V gene end was trimmed by 7 bases and the J gene end by 5 bases; junction bases not matched to a gene: 7. This CDR3 is built from 13 residues. 60 Vbeta and 13 Jbeta primers were used in PCR. Clones were sequenced by immunoSEQ multiplex PCR, and TCRdb holds only the in-frame ones, with some missing. The data contain approximately 150,000 clones, 72% of them singletons. The source of the sample is a study of cytomegalovirus exposure and HLA in healthy donors. Study-level results: It was reportedly the case that the classifier diagnosed cytomegalovirus status with high specificity and sensitivity. Many donors shared some public TCRs, even though most TCR sequences were rare.

The chain joins TRBV6-1 to TRBJ2-7; 8 positions match TRBD1. The specimen was PBMCs. The receptor was isolated from a man aged 40-49 years in good health and CMV-seronegative. CDR3 in DNA: TGTGCCAGCACGCGACAGGGGAGCCACGAGCAGTACTTC. Its protein product is CASTRQGSHEQYF.